This T cell receptor beta chain was sequenced in a study of monozygotic twins with cystic fibrosis. Points from the study as a whole: In 13 of 16 pairs, V gene usage was closest to the co-twin's.

Generated by immunoSEQ multiplex PCR, the TCRdb table keeps only in-frame clones and is missing some. The repertoire has approximately 7,700 clones, 94% of them found once; the top ten carry 0.54%. V shed 3 bases, J shed 6 bases, and the junction held 6 bases outside the gene matches. The V gene's germline CDR1 is SGDLS and CDR2 YYNGEE. The CDR3 has 14 amino acids. As concerns this clone: What it recognizes is unknown.

This sequence was found in a boy aged 2 to 10 with cystic fibrosis. The specimen was blood. The chain has TRBV9 and TRBJ1-2; 9 bases are a match to TRBD1. The CDR3 loop is CASSEGQGTDGYTF. CDR3 bases: TGTGCCAGCAGCGAGGGACAGGGAACCGATGGCTACACCTTC.